A single TCR beta chain is shown here with its context. Its antigen is still unknown. Sequencing was performed with immunoSEQ multiplex PCR; in TCRdb, only in-frame clones are kept and a portion is missing. The table has more than 85,000 clones, about nine tenths seen once. This specimen belongs to a study of OX40 agonist ivuxolimab in advanced cancers. Overall study: As their treatment, patients were administered ivuxolimab, an agonistic anti-OX40 (CD134) antibody.

Broader study findings: CD8+ T cells averaged more expanded clones than CD4+.

The CDR3 is 16 residues long. V was clipped by 7 bases and J by 5 bases; unmatched bases: 13. The J gene is TRBJ2-2, the V gene TRBV5-3; TRBD1 agrees at 8 bases. TRBV5-3 is an ORF; its function is uncertain. The clonotype originates from an adult with an advanced solid tumor such as melanoma, head and neck, liver or kidney cancer. The sample in question was CD4+ or CD8+ T cells sorted from blood, obtained in a trial of the OX40 agonist ivuxolimab. As DNA, the CDR3 is TGTGCCAGACGCCTCCGACAGGGGCGGTGGACCGGGGAGCTGTTTTTT. Translation gives CARRLRQGRWTGELFF.